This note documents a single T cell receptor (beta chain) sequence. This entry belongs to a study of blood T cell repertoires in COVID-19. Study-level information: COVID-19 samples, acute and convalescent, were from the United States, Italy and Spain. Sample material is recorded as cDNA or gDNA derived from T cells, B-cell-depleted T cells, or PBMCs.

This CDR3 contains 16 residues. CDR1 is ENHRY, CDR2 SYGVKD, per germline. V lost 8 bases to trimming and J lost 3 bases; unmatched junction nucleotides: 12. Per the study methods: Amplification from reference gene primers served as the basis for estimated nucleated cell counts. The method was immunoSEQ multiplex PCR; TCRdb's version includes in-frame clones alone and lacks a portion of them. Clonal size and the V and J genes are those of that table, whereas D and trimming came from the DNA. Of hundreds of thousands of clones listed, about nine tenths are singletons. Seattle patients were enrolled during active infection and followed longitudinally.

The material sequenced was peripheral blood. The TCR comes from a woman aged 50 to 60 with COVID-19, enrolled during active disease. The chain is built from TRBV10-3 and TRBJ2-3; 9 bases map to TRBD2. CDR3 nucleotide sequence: TGTGCCATCGGGAGACCATTAGCGGGAGCAACAGATACGCAGTATTTT. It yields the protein CAIGRPLAGATDTQYF.